These 7 T cell receptor beta chains share one sample of origin, sequenced in a study of shared clonotypes between healthy human individuals (dated by TCRdb to about 2020). The library relied on the immunoSEQ multiplex PCR assay. Drawn from immuneACCESS, this table holds only the in-frame rearrangements with V and J called that TCRdb kept. Clones are partly lost; checked studies trace under half to an unresolved V gene and leave the rest unexplained. This sample gives some 2,000,000 clones in total; 90% to 95% of them show up just once. 0.13% of the sample goes to the ten largest clones. Source material: naive CD4+ T cells sorted from blood. The cell subset or site label on this specimen signifies: CD45RA+ positively selected. The receptors shown here come from a man between 18 and 35 years old in good health.

This clone was observed once. This chain links TRBV10-3 with TRBJ1-5; 8 bases are a match to TRBD1. Germline assignment: CDR1 ENHRY and CDR2 SYGVKD. The CDR3 totals 17 residues. The V and J ends lost 3 bases and 4 bases, in that order; junction bases with no gene match: 11. CDR3 nucleotides: TGTGCCATCAGTGAAGGGGCGCCGGGACAGGTAAATCAGCCCCAGCATTTT. This encodes CAISEGAPGQVNQPQHF.

The gene calls are TRBV2 and TRBJ2-3, with D hard to call. Trimming removed 1 base at V and 8 bases at J, with 10 bases between. Germline CDR1 SNHLY, CDR2 FYNNEI. The CDR3 spans 13 residues. As DNA, the CDR3 is TGTGCCAGCAGTGAAGAGGTCCTTGCTACGCAGTATTTT. The encoded protein is CASSEEVLATQYF.

V is TRBV10-3 and J is TRBJ1-1, with unresolved D. The CDR3 totals 14 residues. V lost 4 bases to trimming and J lost 1 base, with 10 bases between them. From germline, CDR1 is ENHRY and CDR2 SYGVKD. CDR3 protein: CAISGAGANTEAFF. CDR3 coding DNA: TGTGCCATCAGTGGGGCAGGAGCGAACACTGAAGCTTTCTTT.

In the case of this clone: Other DNA variants within this sample encode the same CDR3. The chain is built from TRBV20-1 and TRBJ2-5; D is unresolved. Germline V gene sequence: CDR1 DFQATT, CDR2 SNEGSKA (reference sequence). The CDR3 length is 10 residues. Trimming left V 1 base short and J 4 bases short, with 1 base between. The CDR3: CSARVETQYF. In nucleotides, the CDR3 is TGCAGTGCTAGAGTAGAGACCCAGTACTTC.

The V gene is TRBV10-3, the J gene TRBJ2-7; D gene unclear. The CDR3 spans 14 residues. Germline CDR1 and CDR2: ENHRY and SYGVKD. V gave up 3 bases and J gave up 2 bases, with 11 bases separating them. CDR3 sequence (DNA): TGTGCCATCAGTGATACTACGAACACCTACGAGCAGTACTTC. It encodes CAISDTTNTYEQYF.

The rearrangement links TRBV7-2 to TRBJ2-5, with D uncertain. The CDR3 extends over 15 amino acids. The V and J ends lost 2 bases and 0 bases respectively, with 10 bases between them. Germline V gives CDR1 SGHTA, CDR2 FQGNSA. DNA of the CDR3: TGTGCCAGCAGCTTATCACATTCGTACCAAGAGACCCAGTACTTC. It yields the protein CASSLSHSYQETQYF.

This clone was detected a few times. The genes are TRBV19 and TRBJ1-2; 9 bases fit TRBD1. This CDR3 spans 15 amino acids. Trimming cost V 2 bases and J 4 bases; bases outside gene matches: 5. Germline V gene data show CDR1 as LNHDA and CDR2 as SQIVND (reference sequence). In DNA, the CDR3 is TGTGCCAGTAGTATACCGGGACAGGGTACCTATGGCTACACCTTC. Translating gives CASSIPGQGTYGYTF.